These 3 T cell receptor beta chains share one sample of origin, sequenced in a study of T cell clonality in common variable immunodeficiency. Sequenced by immunoSEQ multiplex PCR; TCRdb stores in-frame clones only, minus some. The sample has 40,000 to 45,000 clones, none seen only once. The sample consisted of peripheral blood mononuclear cells. The receptors derive from a person aged 18 to 69 in good health.

At least ten counts were recorded for this clone. The sequenced fragment ends 3 residues before the CDR3 boundary, so the rest is inferred from the germline J gene. The chain recombines TRBV11-2 with TRBJ1-1; 10 nucleotides match TRBD1. Germline-derived CDR1 and CDR2 are SGHAT and FQNNGV. The CDR3 consists of 15 residues. The V and J ends lost 5 bases and 5 bases, in that order; junction bases with no gene match: 8. The CDR3 here is CASSPWDRGRTEAFF. The sequenced part of the CDR3 DNA is TGTGCCAGCAGCCCCTGGGACAGGGGAAGGACTGAA.

This clone was observed many times. Incomplete CDR3 DNA: TGCAGTGCTAGAGTCCCGGGACAGGGGGACTATGGC. Translating it yields CSARVPGQGDYG. In full, the CDR3 is CSARVPGQGDYGYTF. The V and J genes are TRBV20-1 and TRBJ1-2, with 11 bases identical to TRBD1. Read sequence stops 3 residues before the CDR3 end, and the germline J gene provides the missing end. The germline V gene encodes CDR1 DFQATT and CDR2 SNEGSKA (reference sequence). J lost 3 bases, V lost 1 base, and 4 bases had no gene match. This CDR3 comprises 15 residues.

This clone was found a few times. Read data end 3 residues before the CDR3 end; the end is taken from the germline J gene. The chain carries TRBV6-1 and TRBJ1-5; possible D gene TRBD1, 6 bases. This CDR3 contains 16 residues. Germline V gives CDR1 MNHNS, CDR2 SASEGT. Trimming left V 4 bases short and J 6 bases short, with 19 bases between. Here the CDR3 reads CASSVKGDARGQPQHF. The sequenced CDR3 bases are TGTGCCAGCAGTGTAAAGGGGGACGCCAGGGGTCAGCCC.